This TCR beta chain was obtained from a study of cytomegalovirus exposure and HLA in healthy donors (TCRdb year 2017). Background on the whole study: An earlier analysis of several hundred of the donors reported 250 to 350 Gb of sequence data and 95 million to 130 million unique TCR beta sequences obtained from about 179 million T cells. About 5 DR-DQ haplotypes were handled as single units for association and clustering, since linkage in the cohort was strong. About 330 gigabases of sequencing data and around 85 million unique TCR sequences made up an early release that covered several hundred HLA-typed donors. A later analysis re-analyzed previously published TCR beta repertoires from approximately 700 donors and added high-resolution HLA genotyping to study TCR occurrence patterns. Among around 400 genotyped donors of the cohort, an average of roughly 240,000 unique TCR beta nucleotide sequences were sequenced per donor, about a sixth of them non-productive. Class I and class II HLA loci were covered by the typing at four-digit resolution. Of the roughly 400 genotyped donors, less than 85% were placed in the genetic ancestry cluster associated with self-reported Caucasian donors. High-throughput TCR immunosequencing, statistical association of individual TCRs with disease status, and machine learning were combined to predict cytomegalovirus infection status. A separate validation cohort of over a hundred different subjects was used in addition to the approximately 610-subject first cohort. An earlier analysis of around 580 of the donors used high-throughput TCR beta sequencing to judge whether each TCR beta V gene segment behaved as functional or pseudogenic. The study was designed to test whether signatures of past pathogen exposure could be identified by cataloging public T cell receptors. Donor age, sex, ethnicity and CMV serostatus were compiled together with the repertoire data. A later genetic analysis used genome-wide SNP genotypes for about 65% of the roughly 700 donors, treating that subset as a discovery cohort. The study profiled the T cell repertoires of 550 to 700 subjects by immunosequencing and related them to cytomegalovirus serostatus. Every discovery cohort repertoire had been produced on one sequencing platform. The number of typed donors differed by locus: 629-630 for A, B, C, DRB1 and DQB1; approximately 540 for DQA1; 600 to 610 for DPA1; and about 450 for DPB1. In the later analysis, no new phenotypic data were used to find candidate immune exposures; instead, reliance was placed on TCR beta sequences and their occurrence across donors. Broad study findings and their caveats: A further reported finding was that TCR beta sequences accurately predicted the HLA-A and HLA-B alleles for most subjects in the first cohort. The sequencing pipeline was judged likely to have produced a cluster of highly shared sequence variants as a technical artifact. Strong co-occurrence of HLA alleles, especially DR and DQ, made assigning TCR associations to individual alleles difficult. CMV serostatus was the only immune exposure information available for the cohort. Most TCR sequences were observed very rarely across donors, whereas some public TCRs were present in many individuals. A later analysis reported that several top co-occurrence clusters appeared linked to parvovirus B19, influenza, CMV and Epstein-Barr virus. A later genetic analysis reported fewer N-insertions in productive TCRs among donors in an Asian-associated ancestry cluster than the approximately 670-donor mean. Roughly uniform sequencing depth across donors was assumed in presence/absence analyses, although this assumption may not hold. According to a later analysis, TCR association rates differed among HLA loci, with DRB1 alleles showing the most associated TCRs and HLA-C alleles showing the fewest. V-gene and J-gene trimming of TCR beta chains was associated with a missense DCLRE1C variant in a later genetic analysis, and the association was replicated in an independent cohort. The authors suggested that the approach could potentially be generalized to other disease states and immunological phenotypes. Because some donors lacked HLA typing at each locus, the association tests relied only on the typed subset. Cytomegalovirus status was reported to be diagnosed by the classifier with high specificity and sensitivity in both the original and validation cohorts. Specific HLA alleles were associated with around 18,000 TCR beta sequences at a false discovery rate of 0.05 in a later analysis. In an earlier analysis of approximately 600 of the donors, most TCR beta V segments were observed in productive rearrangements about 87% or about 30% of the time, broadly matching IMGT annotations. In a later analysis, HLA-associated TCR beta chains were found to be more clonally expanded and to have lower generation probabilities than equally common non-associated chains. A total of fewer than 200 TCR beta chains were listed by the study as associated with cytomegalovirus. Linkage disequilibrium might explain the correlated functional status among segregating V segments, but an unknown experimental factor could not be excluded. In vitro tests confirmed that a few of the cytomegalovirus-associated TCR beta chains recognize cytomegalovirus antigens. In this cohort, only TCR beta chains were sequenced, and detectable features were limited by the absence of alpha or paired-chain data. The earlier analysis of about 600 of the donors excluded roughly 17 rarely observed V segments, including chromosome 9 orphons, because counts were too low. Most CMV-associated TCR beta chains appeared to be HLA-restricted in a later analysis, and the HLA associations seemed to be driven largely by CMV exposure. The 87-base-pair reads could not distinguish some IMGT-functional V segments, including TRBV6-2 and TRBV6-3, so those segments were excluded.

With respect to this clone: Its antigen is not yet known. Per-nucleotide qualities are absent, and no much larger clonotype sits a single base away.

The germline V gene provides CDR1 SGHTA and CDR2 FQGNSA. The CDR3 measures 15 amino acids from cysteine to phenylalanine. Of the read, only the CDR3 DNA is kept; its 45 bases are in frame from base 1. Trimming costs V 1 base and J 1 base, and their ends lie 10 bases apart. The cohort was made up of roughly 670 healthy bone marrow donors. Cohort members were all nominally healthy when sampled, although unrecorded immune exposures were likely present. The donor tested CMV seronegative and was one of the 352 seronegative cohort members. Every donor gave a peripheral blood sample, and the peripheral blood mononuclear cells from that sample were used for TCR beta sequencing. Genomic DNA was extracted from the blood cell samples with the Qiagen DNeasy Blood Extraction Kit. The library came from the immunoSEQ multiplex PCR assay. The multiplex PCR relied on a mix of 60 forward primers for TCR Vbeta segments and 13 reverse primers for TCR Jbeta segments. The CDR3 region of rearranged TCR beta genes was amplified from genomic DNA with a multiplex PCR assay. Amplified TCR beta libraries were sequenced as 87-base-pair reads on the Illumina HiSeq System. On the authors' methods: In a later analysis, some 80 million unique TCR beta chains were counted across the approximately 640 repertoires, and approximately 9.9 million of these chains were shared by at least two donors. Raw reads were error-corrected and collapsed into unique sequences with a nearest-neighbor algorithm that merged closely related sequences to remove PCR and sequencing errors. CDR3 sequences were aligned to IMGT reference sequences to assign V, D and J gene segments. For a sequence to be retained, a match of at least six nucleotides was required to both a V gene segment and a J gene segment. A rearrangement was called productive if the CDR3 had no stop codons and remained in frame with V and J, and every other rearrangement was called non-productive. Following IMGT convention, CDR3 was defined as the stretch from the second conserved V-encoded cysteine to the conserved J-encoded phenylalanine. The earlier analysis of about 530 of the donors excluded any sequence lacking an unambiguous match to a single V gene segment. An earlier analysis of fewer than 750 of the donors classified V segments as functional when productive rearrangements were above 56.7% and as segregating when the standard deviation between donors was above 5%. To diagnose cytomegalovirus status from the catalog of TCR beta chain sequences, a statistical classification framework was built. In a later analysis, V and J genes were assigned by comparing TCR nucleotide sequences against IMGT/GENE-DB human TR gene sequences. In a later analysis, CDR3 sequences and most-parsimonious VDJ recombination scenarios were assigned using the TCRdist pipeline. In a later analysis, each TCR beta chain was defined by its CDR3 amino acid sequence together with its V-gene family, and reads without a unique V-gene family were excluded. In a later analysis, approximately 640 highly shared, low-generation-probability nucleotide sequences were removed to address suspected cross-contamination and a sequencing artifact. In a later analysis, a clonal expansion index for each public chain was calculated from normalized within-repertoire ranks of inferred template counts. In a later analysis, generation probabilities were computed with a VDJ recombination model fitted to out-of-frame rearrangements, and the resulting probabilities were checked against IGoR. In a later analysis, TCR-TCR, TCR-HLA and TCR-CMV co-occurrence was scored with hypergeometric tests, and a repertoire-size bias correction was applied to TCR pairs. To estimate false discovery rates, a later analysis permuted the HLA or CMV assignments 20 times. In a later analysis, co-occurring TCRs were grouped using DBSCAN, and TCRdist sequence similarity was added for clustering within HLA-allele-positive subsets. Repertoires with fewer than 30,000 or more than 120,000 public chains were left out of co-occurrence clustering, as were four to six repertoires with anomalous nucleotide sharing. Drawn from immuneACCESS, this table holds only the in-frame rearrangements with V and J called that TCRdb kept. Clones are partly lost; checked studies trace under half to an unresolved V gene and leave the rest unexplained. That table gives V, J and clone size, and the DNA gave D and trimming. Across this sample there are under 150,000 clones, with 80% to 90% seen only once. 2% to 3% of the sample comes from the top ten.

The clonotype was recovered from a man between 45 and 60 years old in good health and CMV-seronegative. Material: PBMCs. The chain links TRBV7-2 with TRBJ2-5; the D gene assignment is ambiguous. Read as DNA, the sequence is TGTGCCAGCAGCTTAGGGTCGTCACTCCAAGAGACCCAGTACTTC. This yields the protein CASSLGSSLQETQYF. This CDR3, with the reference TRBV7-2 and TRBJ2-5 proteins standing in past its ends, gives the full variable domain GAGVSQSPSNKVTEKGKDVELRCDPISGHTALYWYRQSLGQGLEFLIYFQGNSAPDKSGLPSDRFSAERTGGSVSTLTIQRTQQEDSAVYLCASSLGSSLQETQYFGPGTRLLVL.